Below are 17 T cell receptor beta chains sequenced from a single sample in a study of cytomegalovirus exposure and HLA in healthy donors. Both 60 Vbeta primers and 13 Jbeta primers went into the PCR. Assay: immunoSEQ multiplex PCR; the TCRdb copy retains only in-frame clones and omits some. The repertoire holds about 180,000 clones, with 60% to 85% as singletons. The sequenced material came from PBMCs. The receptors shown here come from a male donor in good health and CMV-seronegative.

CDR3: CASSLGAANVLTF. The CDR3 DNA reads as TGTGCCAGCAGCTTAGGAGCGGCCAACGTCCTGACTTTC. V usage is TRBV11-3 and J usage is TRBJ2-6; D remains unclear. Trimming stripped 1 base from V and 6 bases from J, with 4 bases between. The CDR3 runs to 13 residues. Germline values: CDR1 SGHNT, CDR2 YENEEA.

The gene calls are TRBV6-6 and TRBJ2-7, with 9 bases identical to TRBD1. V trimming: 2 bases; J trimming: 6 bases; junction bases outside the gene matches: 2. The CDR3 is 13 amino acids. Germline CDR1 MNHNY, CDR2 SVGAGI (reference sequence). The CDR3 reads CASSYGTGLEQYF. The CDR3 nucleotides are TGTGCCAGCAGTTACGGGACAGGGCTCGAGCAGTACTTC.

The chain joins TRBV5-1 to TRBJ1-1; 8 positions agree with TRBD1. The CDR3 is 15 residues long. V lost 4 bases and J lost 0; bases outside the gene matches: 5. Germline V gene lookup returns CDR1 SGHRS and CDR2 YFSETQ. The CDR3 here is CASSPLTGVNTEAFF. The CDR3 DNA reads TGCGCCAGCAGCCCGCTGACAGGGGTGAACACTGAAGCTTTCTTT.

The CDR3 bases are TGCGCCAGCAGCTTGTTTGGCGGGAACACCATATATTTT. Translation: CASSLFGGNTIYF. V usage is TRBV5-1 and J usage is TRBJ1-3; D uncertain. This CDR3 spans 13 amino acids. V shed 1 base and J shed 7 bases, with 9 bases lying between them. Germline values: CDR1 SGHRS, CDR2 YFSETQ. Filled out from reference TRBV5-1 and TRBJ1-3, the complete variable domain reads KAGVTQTPRYLIKTRGQQVTLSCSPISGHRSVSWYQQTPGQGLQFLFEYFSETQRNKGNFPGRFSGRQFSNSRSEMNVSTLELGDSALYLCASSLFGGNTIYFGEGSWLTVV.

The CDR3 bases are TGTGCCAGCAGCCATAGCGGGGGGACAGATACGCAGTATTTT. Amino acids: CASSHSGGTDTQYF. V gene TRBV7-9 combines with J gene TRBJ2-3; 10 bases line up with TRBD2. The junction had 2 bases not matched to a gene; V was cut back by 5 bases and J by 3 bases. Germline loops: CDR1 SEHNR, CDR2 FQNEAQ (reference sequence). This CDR3 spans 14 amino acids.

This clone was counted between two and nine times. This rearrangement joins TRBV6-1 to TRBJ1-3; D remains unclear. Trimming removed 4 bases from V and 6 bases from J, with 13 bases in between. The CDR3 runs 14 residues. Germline CDR1 is MNHNS and CDR2 is SASEGT. The CDR3 loop reads CASSGTVTLNTIYF. CDR3 in DNA: TGTGCCAGCAGTGGAACAGTTACACTAAACACCATATATTTT.

V is TRBV29-1 and J is TRBJ2-7; 7 positions match TRBD1. Trimming at V came to 1 base and at J to 0 bases, leaving 9 bases not matched to a gene. The CDR3 covers 16 residues. CDR1 SQVTM and CDR2 ANQGSEA come from the germline V gene. The CDR3: CSVEGSSQGSSYEQYF. CDR3 coding DNA: TGCAGCGTTGAAGGATCGTCACAGGGGAGCTCCTACGAGCAGTACTTC.

This clone has just a few counts. The chain links TRBV7-2 to TRBJ1-2, with 8 bases aligning to TRBD1. This CDR3 contains 17 residues. Germline assignment: CDR1 SGHTA and CDR2 FQGNSA. Unmatched junction bases numbered 9, after V lost 1 base and J lost 2 bases. The chain's CDR3 is CASSLVSSRTGNYGYTF. The DNA of the CDR3 is TGTGCCAGCAGCTTAGTTTCAAGTAGGACAGGGAACTATGGCTACACCTTC.

A few counts support this clone. J is TRBJ1-1 and V is TRBV4-1; D gene unclear. The ends were cut back, 6 bases at V and 0 bases at J, with 11 bases in the middle. The germline CDR1 and CDR2 sequences are MGHRA and YSYEKL. The CDR3 has 14 amino acids. CDR3 nucleotide sequence: TGCGCCAGCAGACCCGACTCAATGAACACTGAAGCTTTCTTT. Its protein is CASRPDSMNTEAFF.

The chain is built from TRBV13 and TRBJ1-4; D possibly corresponds to TRBD1 (5 bases). Germline lookup yields CDR1 PRHDT and CDR2 FYEKMQ (reference sequence). The germline V and J ends were trimmed by 3 bases and 4 bases, with 21 bases remaining between them. The CDR3 spans 18 residues. The CDR3 reads CASSFGTSHERVNEKLFF. CDR3 DNA: TGTGCCAGCAGCTTCGGGACCTCCCACGAGCGGGTTAATGAAAAACTGTTTTTT.

V gene TRBV29-1 combines with J gene TRBJ2-5; maybe TRBD2 (5 bases). This CDR3 has 12 amino acids. In germline, CDR1 is SQVTM, CDR2 ANQGSEA. Deletions cut 3 bases from V and 3 bases from J, with 8 bases between. The CDR3 DNA is TGCAGCGTTGATTTGCGGGAAGAGACCCAGTACTTC. Translation gives CSVDLREETQYF.

This sequence joins TRBV25-1 and TRBJ1-4; D is possibly TRBD1 (6 bases). V was trimmed by 4 bases and J by 4 bases, leaving 19 bases between them. Looked up from germline, CDR1 is MGHDK and CDR2 is SYGVNS. This CDR3 contains 17 residues. In DNA, the CDR3 is TGTGCCAGCAGTGTATCTGGGGGCGGTTGGAGTAATGAAAAACTGTTTTTT. It yields the protein CASSVSGGGWSNEKLFF.

The rearrangement uses TRBV7-3 and TRBJ2-5, with D maybe TRBD1 (6 bases). Germline CDR1 and CDR2: SGHTA and FQGTGA. The V end was cut by 5 bases, the J end by 4 bases, with 14 bases between. CDR3 length: 14 residues. The CDR3 sequence is CASSTHGGPETQYF. CDR3 DNA sequence: TGTGCCAGCAGCACCCATGGGGGCCCAGAGACCCAGTACTTC.

The V gene is TRBV30, the J gene TRBJ1-1; 8 bases map to TRBD1. CDR1 and CDR2 from the germline V gene are GTSNPN and SVGIG (reference sequence). The CDR3 consists of 15 residues. J was trimmed by 5 bases and V by 5 bases; bases with no gene match: 13. CDR3 DNA sequence: TGTGCCTGGGGTAAACTTGGGACAGGACGAACTGAAGCTTTCTTT. Protein: CAWGKLGTGRTEAFF.

The chain combines TRBV11-2 with TRBJ1-6; the match to TRBD1 covers 9 bases. V gave up 6 bases and J gave up 9 bases; unmatched junction bases: 6. The CDR3 totals 14 residues. Germline V gives CDR1 SGHAT, CDR2 FQNNGV. The CDR3 here is CASRGDRVVSPLHF. The CDR3 DNA is TGTGCCAGCAGGGGGGACAGGGTAGTTTCACCCCTCCACTTT.

V usage is TRBV30 and J usage is TRBJ2-7, with 12 bases that match TRBD1. The CDR3 covers 15 residues. V lost 3 bases to trimming and J lost 5 bases; unmatched junction nucleotides: 8. Germline CDR1 GTSNPN, CDR2 SVGIG (reference sequence). The CDR3: CAWSRLGQGANEQYF. CDR3 bases: TGTGCCTGGAGCCGTTTGGGACAGGGGGCTAACGAGCAGTACTTC.

The chain couples TRBV9 to TRBJ1-2; 8 nucleotides agree with TRBD1. The CDR3 is 15 residues long. From germline, CDR1 is SGDLS and CDR2 YYNGEE. V dropped 3 bases and J dropped 7; count of bases not matched to a gene: 11. Written as DNA, the CDR3 is TGTGCCAGCAGCGCCCCCGGGACAGGTTTGTCTGGCTACACCTTC. Translating it yields CASSAPGTGLSGYTF.